This T cell receptor beta chain was sequenced for a study of blood T cell repertoires in COVID-19. Here immunoSEQ multiplex PCR was the method, and the copy in TCRdb shows in-frame clones only, minus some. Of about 270,000 clones listed, more than 75% are singletons. This CDR3 comprises 14 residues. V was clipped by 3 bases and J by 6 bases, with 13 bases between them. Germline CDR1 LNHDA, CDR2 SQIVND (reference sequence). The rearrangement links TRBV19 to TRBJ2-3, with D possibly TRBD1 on 6 matching bases. The clonotype was recovered from a woman in her fifties or sixties who had recovered from COVID-19. The sequencing sample was made of peripheral blood. The CDR3 bases are TGTGCCAGTAGTATTACGACAGGCCGTGATACGCAGTATTTT. This translates into CASSITTGRDTQYF.